These 22 T cell receptor beta chains share one sample of origin, sequenced in a study of shared clonotypes between healthy human individuals. TCRdb's table, derived via immunoSEQ multiplex PCR, lists solely in-frame clones and lacks some. Of about 2.4 million clones listed, 90% to 95% are singletons. Sequencing was done on a sample of naive CD4+ T cells from PBMCs. Subset specified: CD45RA+ positively selected. The receptors derive from a man aged 18 to 29 in good health. Some clones in this sample may be carry-over from other donors' samples.

J is TRBJ2-7 and V is TRBV19; the D gene is possibly TRBD2 (5 bases). CDR3 length: 12 amino acids. The germline V gene encodes CDR1 LNHDA and CDR2 SQIVND (reference sequence). Trimming removed 3 bases at V and 7 bases at J, with 10 bases between. The CDR3 is CASSIRRGEQYF. CDR3 bases: TGTGCCAGTAGTATCAGGCGAGGGGAGCAGTACTTC.

This rearrangement joins TRBV15 to TRBJ2-2, with a possible D match to TRBD2 (5 bases). CDR3 size: 14 residues. V lost 1 base, J lost 7 bases, and 10 bases lay in between. Germline loops: CDR1 LNHNV, CDR2 YYDKDF (reference sequence). The CDR3 coding sequence is TGTGCCACCAGCAGAGTCGGGGTGGACGGGGAGCTGTTTTTT. Residues: CATSRVGVDGELFF.

The chain links TRBV28 to TRBJ1-1; D might be TRBD1 (6 bases). V was clipped by 5 bases and J by 7 bases, with 17 bases between them. The CDR3 sequence is 14 residues long. Germline loops: CDR1 MDHEN, CDR2 SYDVKM. Here the CDR3 DNA reads TGTGCCAGCAGTGCCCTAACAGGGTATGGTGAAGCTTTCTTT. It translates to CASSALTGYGEAFF.

CDR3 protein: CASSLLGRAAQGYTF. The CDR3, as DNA: TGTGCCAGCAGCTTATTAGGCAGAGCCGCCCAAGGCTACACCTTC. This chain joins TRBV7-8 and TRBJ1-2; D unresolved. CDR1 and CDR2 from the germline V gene are SGHVS and FQNEAQ. This CDR3 contains 15 residues. V was trimmed by 2 bases and J by 8 bases, leaving 18 bases between them.

This sequence joins TRBV30 and TRBJ2-7; D gene ambiguous. Trimming pared 0 bases from V and 5 bases from J, leaving 5 bases between. This CDR3 region has 11 residues. CDR1 and CDR2 from the germline V gene are GTSNPN and SVGIG (reference sequence). The CDR3 spells CAWSVNDEQYF. CDR3 in DNA: TGTGCCTGGAGTGTAAATGACGAGCAGTACTTC.

CDR3 nucleotide sequence: TGTGCCAGCTCACCAGTGGGGGGCTATGGCTACACCTTC. Translated: CASSPVGGYGYTF. The chain uses TRBV18 and TRBJ1-2; D is perhaps TRBD1 (5 bases). The V gene's germline CDR1 is KGHSH and CDR2 LQKENI. The CDR3 is 13 residues long. V was pared by 2 bases and J by 4 bases, with 8 bases between.

This chain links TRBV5-4 with TRBJ1-2; 7 nucleotides match TRBD1. Unmatched junction bases numbered 11, after V lost 4 bases and J lost 8 bases. There are 14 residues in the CDR3. Per germline, CDR1 SGHNT and CDR2 YYREEE (reference sequence). The CDR3 loop reads CASSAGTAKIGYTF. The CDR3 DNA reads as TGTGCCAGCAGCGCCGGGACAGCCAAGATAGGCTACACCTTC.

There are a few counts of this clone. This CDR3 is also generated by other DNA sequences in the sample. V and J are TRBV27 and TRBJ1-5, with D unresolved. The CDR3 contains 13 residues. Trimming took off 3 bases at V and 2 bases at J, with 5 bases between the two ends. Germline lookup yields CDR1 MNHEY and CDR2 SMNVEV (reference sequence). CDR3 region: CASSLVGNQPQHF. The DNA of the CDR3 is TGTGCCAGCAGTTTGGTGGGCAATCAGCCCCAGCATTTT.

The V gene is TRBV28, the J gene TRBJ1-2, with unresolved D. Germline V gene sequence: CDR1 MDHEN, CDR2 SYDVKM. This CDR3 comprises 15 residues. The V end was cut by 2 bases, the J end by 7 bases, with 17 bases between. The CDR3 loop is CASSLLNHGLGGYTF. The CDR3 DNA sequence: TGTGCCAGCAGTTTACTAAACCATGGTTTAGGTGGCTACACCTTC.

The chain uses TRBV18 and TRBJ1-2; perhaps TRBD1 as D (6 bases). V was shortened by 2 bases and J by 4 bases, with 14 bases between the two germline ends. Per the germline V gene, CDR1 is KGHSH and CDR2 is LQKENI. The CDR3 runs to 15 residues. The CDR3 coding sequence is TGTGCCAGCTCACCAGAATGGACAGCTTCCTATGGCTACACCTTC. It encodes CASSPEWTASYGYTF.

V gene TRBV7-3 combines with J gene TRBJ2-7; D is perhaps TRBD1 (6 bases). CDR3 size: 13 residues. Germline V gives CDR1 SGHTA, CDR2 FQGTGA. The germline V and J ends were trimmed by 3 bases and 5 bases, with 11 bases remaining between them. CDR3 loop: CASSFYQGHEQYF. The CDR3 DNA reads as TGTGCCAGCAGCTTCTACCAGGGGCACGAGCAGTACTTC.

The chain combines TRBV11-3 with TRBJ2-3; D perhaps matches TRBD1 (6 bases). CDR3 length: 14 residues. The ends were cut back, 1 base at V and 4 bases at J, with 9 bases in the middle. Per germline, CDR1 SGHNT and CDR2 YENEEA. The CDR3 DNA is TGTGCCAGCAGCTTAGGAAGGGGGTCAGATACGCAGTATTTT. This encodes CASSLGRGSDTQYF.

The chain joins TRBV5-1 to TRBJ2-3; 7 bases line up with TRBD1. Germline CDR1 is SGHRS and CDR2 is YFSETQ. V lost 0 bases and J lost 4; bases outside the gene matches: 8. The CDR3 extends over 16 amino acids. The CDR3 coding sequence is TGCGCCAGCAGCTTGGAACAGGGGACGAGAGCAGATACGCAGTATTTT. It translates to CASSLEQGTRADTQYF. The entire variable domain, with the rest obtained from reference TRBV5-1 and TRBJ2-3, is as follows: KAGVTQTPRYLIKTRGQQVTLSCSPISGHRSVSWYQQTPGQGLQFLFEYFSETQRNKGNFPGRFSGRQFSNSRSEMNVSTLELGDSALYLCASSLEQGTRADTQYFGPGTRLTVL.

The V and J genes are TRBV19 and TRBJ1-2, with 7 bases identical to TRBD1. This CDR3 is 16 amino acids long. The J segment lost 1 base and the V segment lost 4 bases, leaving 9 bases of the junction unmatched. Germline CDR1 and CDR2: LNHDA and SQIVND (reference sequence). CDR3 DNA sequence: TGTGCCAGTAGTACGAGACAGGGATCAATTAACTATGGCTACACCTTC. It specifies CASSTRQGSINYGYTF.

This chain links TRBV13 with TRBJ2-4; the D call may be TRBD1 or TRBD2 (6 bases each). The CDR3 covers 16 residues. Trimming stripped 5 bases from V and 5 bases from J, with 19 bases between. The germline CDR1 and CDR2 sequences are PRHDT and FYEKMQ (reference sequence). CDR3 DNA: TGTGCCAGCAGCCGCTTACTGGAGGGGGATGAAAACATTCAGTACTTC. This codes for CASSRLLEGDENIQYF.

This clone was seen a single time. Here the CDR3 DNA reads TGTGCCAGCAGTGAATGGGGTCAGGGTGGCGAGCAGTACTTC. Protein: CASSEWGQGGEQYF. The rearrangement joins TRBV25-1 to TRBJ2-7, with D perhaps matching TRBD1 (5 bases). V lost 1 base and J 6 bases, leaving 13 bases between the germline ends. The length of the CDR3 is 14 residues. Germline CDR1 reads MGHDK; CDR2 reads SYGVNS.

This clone was seen just once. In the same sample, other DNA sequences code for this CDR3. The rearrangement joins TRBV29-1 to TRBJ2-3; D might be TRBD2 (5 bases). CDR3 length: 13 residues. Looked up from germline, CDR1 is SQVTM and CDR2 is ANQGSEA. The V gene lost 3 bases and the J gene lost 1 base, with 8 bases spanning the gap. CDR3 sequence reads: CSVESGGTDTQYF. CDR3 coding DNA: TGCAGCGTTGAGTCCGGGGGCACAGATACGCAGTATTTT.

This clone appeared once. The V and J genes are TRBV28 and TRBJ1-5; D may be TRBD1 (5 bases). Deletions cut 8 bases from V and 2 bases from J, with 16 bases between. CDR1 is MDHEN and CDR2 is SYDVKM in the germline V gene. This CDR3 is built from 15 residues. This CDR3 is CASHAEQGRNQPQHF. The CDR3, as DNA: TGTGCCAGCCACGCAGAGCAGGGTCGCAATCAGCCCCAGCATTTT.

The CDR3 loop reads CSVDTSGISTDTQYF. The CDR3 DNA reads TGCAGCGTTGACACTAGCGGGATTAGCACAGATACGCAGTATTTT. The rearrangement uses TRBV29-1 and TRBJ2-3; 10 bases match TRBD2. Germline CDR1 is SQVTM and CDR2 is ANQGSEA. The CDR3 covers 15 residues. Trimming at V came to 3 bases and at J to 0 bases, leaving 3 bases not matched to a gene.

The chain couples TRBV9 to TRBJ2-2, with 10 nucleotides matching TRBD2. The J segment lost 3 bases and the V segment lost 3 bases, leaving 11 bases of the junction unmatched. The CDR3 sequence is 18 residues long. Germline CDR1 is SGDLS and CDR2 is YYNGEE. This chain's CDR3 is CASSAHKGLASYTGELFF. Written as DNA, the CDR3 is TGTGCCAGCAGCGCCCATAAGGGACTAGCGAGCTACACCGGGGAGCTGTTTTTT.

V is TRBV6-5 and J is TRBJ1-6; D is uncertain. Trimming shortened V by 6 bases and J by 3 bases, and 6 bases separated the two germline ends. CDR3 length: 13 residues. The germline gives CDR1 MNHEY, CDR2 SVGAGI. CDR3 amino acids: CASSIGYNSPLHF. The CDR3 coding sequence is TGTGCCAGCAGCATTGGCTATAATTCACCCCTCCACTTT.

CDR3 in DNA: TGTGCCAGTAGTATCTCTCGGGGTTCCGCAACTAATGAAAAACTGTTTTTT. It translates to CASSISRGSATNEKLFF. The chain combines TRBV19 with TRBJ1-4; the D is unclear. Trimming pared 3 bases from V and 0 bases from J, leaving 14 bases between. The CDR3 totals 17 residues. Germline-derived CDR1 and CDR2 are LNHDA and SQIVND (reference sequence).